The T cell receptor (beta chain) described here comes from a study of blood T cell repertoires in COVID-19. At the level of the study: Specimens from acute and convalescent COVID-19 originated in the United States, Italy and Spain.

Sequenced by immunoSEQ multiplex PCR; TCRdb stores in-frame clones only, minus some. The sample includes some 270,000 clones, around 90% of them seen just once. Germline loops: CDR1 LNHDA, CDR2 SQIVND (reference sequence). This CDR3 spans 13 amino acids. The J segment lost 4 bases and the V segment lost 9 bases, leaving 5 bases of the junction unmatched. This chain connects TRBV19 to TRBJ1-5; 8 bases match TRBD1. This clonotype was sampled from a man over 45 with acute or convalescent COVID-19. The sample comprised peripheral blood. CDR3 nucleotides: TGTGCCAGCAGACAGGGGACGAATCAGCCCCAGCATTTT. Its translation is CASRQGTNQPQHF.